The clone carrying this T cell receptor (beta chain) was seen once. Its specificity is not known. These data are taken from a study of monozygotic twins with cystic fibrosis. This CDR3 has 13 amino acids. CDR1 is MNHEY and CDR2 is SVGAGI in the germline V gene. Trimming took 0 bases from V and 4 from J; bases not matched to a gene: 0. The assay was immunoSEQ multiplex PCR, and TCRdb's table has in-frame clones only and misses some. The profile covers 13,000 or so clones, with approximately 92% appearing a single time and around 0.8% taken by the ten largest. Broader study findings: The repertoire was suggested to be naive-dominated, clonality median about 0.0095. Monozygotic CF twin pairs shared significantly more nucleotide-identical clonotypes than unrelated CF individuals did. Co-twins had the most similar V usage for 13 of 16 pairs, J for 8.

V is TRBV6-5 and J is TRBJ2-7; 7 bases map to TRBD1. The TCR comes from a boy between 10 and 17 years old with cystic fibrosis. Sequenced input: blood. In nucleotides, the CDR3 is TGTGCCAGCAGTTACTCGGACAGGTACGAGCAGTACTTC. Its protein product is CASSYSDRYEQYF.